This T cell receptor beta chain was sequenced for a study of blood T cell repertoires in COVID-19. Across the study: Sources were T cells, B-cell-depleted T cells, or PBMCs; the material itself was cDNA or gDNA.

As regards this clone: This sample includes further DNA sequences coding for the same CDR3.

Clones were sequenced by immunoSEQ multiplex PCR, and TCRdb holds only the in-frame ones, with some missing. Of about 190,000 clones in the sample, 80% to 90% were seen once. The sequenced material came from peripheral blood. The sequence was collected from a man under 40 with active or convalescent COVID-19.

This CDR3 reads CASSQADRNTEAFF. As DNA, the CDR3 is TGTGCCAGCAGCCAAGCCGACAGGAACACTGAAGCTTTCTTT. The rearrangement links TRBV3-1 (or the pseudogene TRBV3-2) to TRBJ1-1; weak D call: TRBD1 (5 bases). The germline CDR1 and CDR2 sequences are LGHDT and YNNKEL (reference sequence). CDR3 length equals 14 residues. V lost 1 base to trimming and J lost 1 base, with 7 bases between them.